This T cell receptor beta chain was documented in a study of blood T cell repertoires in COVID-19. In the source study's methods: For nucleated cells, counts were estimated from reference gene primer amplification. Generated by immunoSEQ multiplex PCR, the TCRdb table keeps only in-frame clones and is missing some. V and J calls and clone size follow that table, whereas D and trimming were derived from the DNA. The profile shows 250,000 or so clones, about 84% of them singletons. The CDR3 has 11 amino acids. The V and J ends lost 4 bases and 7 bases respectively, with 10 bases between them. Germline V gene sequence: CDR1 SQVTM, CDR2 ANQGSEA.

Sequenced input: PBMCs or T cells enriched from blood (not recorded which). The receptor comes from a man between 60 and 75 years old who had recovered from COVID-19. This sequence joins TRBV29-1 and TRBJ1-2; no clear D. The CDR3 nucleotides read TGCAGCGTTGGCCAGGATGGTGGCTACACCTTC. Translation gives CSVGQDGGYTF. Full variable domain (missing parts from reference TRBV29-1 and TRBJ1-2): SAVISQKPSRDICQRGTSLTIQCQVDSQVTMMFWYRQQPGQSLTLIATANQGSEATYESGFVIDKFPISRPNLTFSTLTVSNMSPEDSSIYLCSVGQDGGYTFGSGTRLTVV.